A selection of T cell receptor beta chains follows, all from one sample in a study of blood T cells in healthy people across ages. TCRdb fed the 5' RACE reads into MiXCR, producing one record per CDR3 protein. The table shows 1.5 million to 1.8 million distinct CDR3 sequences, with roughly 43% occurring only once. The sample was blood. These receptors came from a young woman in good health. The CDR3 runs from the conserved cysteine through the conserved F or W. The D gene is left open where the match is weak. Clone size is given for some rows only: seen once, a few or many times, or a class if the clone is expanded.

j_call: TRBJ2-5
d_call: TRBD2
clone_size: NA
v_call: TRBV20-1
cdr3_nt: TGCAGTGCTAGAGATCCCTTCATAGCGGGGGTCCAAGAGACCCAGTACTTC
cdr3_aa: CSARDPFIAGVQETQYF

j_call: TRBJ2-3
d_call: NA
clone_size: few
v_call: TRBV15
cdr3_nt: TGTGCCACCACCTTCAAGAGGGGTTTGTCAGATACGCAGTATTTT
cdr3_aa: CATTFKRGLSDTQYF

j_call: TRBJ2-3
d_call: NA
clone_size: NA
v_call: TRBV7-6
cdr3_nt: TGTGCCAGCAGCTCCGGAAGCCAGGGAAATACGCAGTATTTT
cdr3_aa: CASSSGSQGNTQYF

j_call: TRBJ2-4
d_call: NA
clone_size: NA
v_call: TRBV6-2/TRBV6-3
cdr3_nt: TGTGCCAGCAGTTACTCGTGGGGAGCCAAAAACATTCAGTACTTC
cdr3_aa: CASSYSWGAKNIQYF

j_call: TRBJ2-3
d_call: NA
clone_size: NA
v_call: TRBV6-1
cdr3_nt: TGTGCCAGCAGTGAAATGGCGGGGCTCACAGATACGCAGTATTTT
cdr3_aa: CASSEMAGLTDTQYF

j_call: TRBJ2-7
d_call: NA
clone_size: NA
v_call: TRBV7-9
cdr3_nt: TGTGCCAGCAGCTCACGGGACGTACTCGAGCAGTACTTC
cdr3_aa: CASSSRDVLEQYF

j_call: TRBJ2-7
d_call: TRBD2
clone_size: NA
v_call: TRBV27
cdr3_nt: TGTGCCAGCAGTCCCTTAGGGACTAGCGGCCCCTACGAGCAGTACTTC
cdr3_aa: CASSPLGTSGPYEQYF

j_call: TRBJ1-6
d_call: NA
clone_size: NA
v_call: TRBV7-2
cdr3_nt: TGTGCCAGCAGCCTAGGACATTATAATTCACCCCTCCACTTT
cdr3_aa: CASSLGHYNSPLHF

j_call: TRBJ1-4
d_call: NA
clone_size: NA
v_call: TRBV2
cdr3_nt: TGTGCCAGCAGTGGAGCCGGTAGACTGTTTTTT
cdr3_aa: CASSGAGRLFF

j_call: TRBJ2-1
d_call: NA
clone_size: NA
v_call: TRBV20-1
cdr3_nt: TGCAGTGCTAGAAGACTAGAGGCCTACAATGAGCAGTTCTTC
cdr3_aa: CSARRLEAYNEQFF

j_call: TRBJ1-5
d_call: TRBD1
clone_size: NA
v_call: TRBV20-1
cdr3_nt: TGCAGTGCGTGGACAGGGATCAGCAATCAGCCCCAGCATTTT
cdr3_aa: CSAWTGISNQPQHF

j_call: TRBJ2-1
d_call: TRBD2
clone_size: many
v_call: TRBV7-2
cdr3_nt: TGTGCCAGCAGCTCCGGGAGGGACTACAATGAGCAGTTCTTC
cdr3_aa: CASSSGRDYNEQFF

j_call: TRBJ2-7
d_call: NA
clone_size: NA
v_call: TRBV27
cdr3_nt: TGTGCCAGCAGTCCCCTCCCATGGGGGGCGTTCGGTTACGAGCAGTACTTC
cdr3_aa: CASSPLPWGAFGYEQYF

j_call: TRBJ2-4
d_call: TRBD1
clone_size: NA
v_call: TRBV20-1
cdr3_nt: TGCAGTGCTAGAGTAGTGGACAGGGGGAGGAACATTCAGTACTTC
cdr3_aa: CSARVVDRGRNIQYF

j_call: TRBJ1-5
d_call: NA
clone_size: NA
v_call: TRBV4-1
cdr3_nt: TGCACCAGCAGCCAACCCGGACAGCGAAGGAGTCAGCCCCAGCATTTT
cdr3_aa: CTSSQPGQRRSQPQHF

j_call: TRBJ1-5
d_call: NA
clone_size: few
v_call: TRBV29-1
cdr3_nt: TGCAGCGTTCATGTGGGGGTTGGTCAGCCCCAGCATTTT
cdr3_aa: CSVHVGVGQPQHF

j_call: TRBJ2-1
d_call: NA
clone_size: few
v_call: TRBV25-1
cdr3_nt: TGTGCCAGCAGTGATCCCAGAGGGGTTTACAATGAGCAGTTCTTC
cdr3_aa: CASSDPRGVYNEQFF

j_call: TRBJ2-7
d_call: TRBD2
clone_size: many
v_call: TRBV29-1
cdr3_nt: TGCAGCGTTGCTGGACTAGCGGGGCACAGCGAGCAGTACTTC
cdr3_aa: CSVAGLAGHSEQYF

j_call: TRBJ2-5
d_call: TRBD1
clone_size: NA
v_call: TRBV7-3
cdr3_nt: TGTGCCAGCAGCCCAAGACAGGGTCACTACAATGAGCAGTACTTC
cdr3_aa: CASSPRQGHYNEQYF

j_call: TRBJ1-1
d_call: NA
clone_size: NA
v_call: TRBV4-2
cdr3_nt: TGTGCCAGCAGCCAAGGAGGCAGACGAACCCTCACTGAAGCTTTCTTT
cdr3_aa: CASSQGGRRTLTEAFF

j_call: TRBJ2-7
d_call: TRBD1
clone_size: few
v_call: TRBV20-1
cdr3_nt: TGCAGTGCTCTTAGACAGGGGAATCCCTACGAGCAGTACTTC
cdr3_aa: CSALRQGNPYEQYF

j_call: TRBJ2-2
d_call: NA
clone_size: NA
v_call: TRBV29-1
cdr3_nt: TGCAGCGTTGTGGACGGAGGAGGAACCGGGGAGCTGTTTTTT
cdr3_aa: CSVVDGGGTGELFF

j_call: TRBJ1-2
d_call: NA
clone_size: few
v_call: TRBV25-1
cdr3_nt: TGTGCCAGCAGTGGAGCGGGTGATGGCTACACCTTC
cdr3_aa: CASSGAGDGYTF

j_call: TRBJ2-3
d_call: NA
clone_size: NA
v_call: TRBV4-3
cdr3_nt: TGCGTCAGCAGCCAAGATCCCGAAGCCACAGATACGCAGTATTTT
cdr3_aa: CVSSQDPEATDTQYF

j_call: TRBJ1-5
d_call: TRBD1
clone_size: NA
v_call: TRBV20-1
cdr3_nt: TGCAGTGCTAAGGCAGGACAGGGGGGCAATCAGCCCCAGCATTTT
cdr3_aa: CSAKAGQGGNQPQHF

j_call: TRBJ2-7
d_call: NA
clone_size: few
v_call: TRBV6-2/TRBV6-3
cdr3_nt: TGTGCCAGCAGTTGGGTCGTTACCACAAACTACGAGCAGTACTTC
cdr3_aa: CASSWVVTTNYEQYF

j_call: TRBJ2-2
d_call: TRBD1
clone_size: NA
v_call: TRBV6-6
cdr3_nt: TGTGCCAGCAGCCCCGGGACAGGGATCAACACCGGGGAGCTGTTTTTT
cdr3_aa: CASSPGTGINTGELFF

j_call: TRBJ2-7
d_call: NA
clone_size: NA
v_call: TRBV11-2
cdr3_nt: TGTGCCAGCAGCTTGACAAGGGGGTGGGAGGGCTACGAGCAGTACTTC
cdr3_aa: CASSLTRGWEGYEQYF

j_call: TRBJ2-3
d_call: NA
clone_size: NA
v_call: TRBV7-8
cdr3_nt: TGTGCCAGCAGCTCGTCTGTAGATACGCAGTATTTT
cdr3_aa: CASSSSVDTQYF

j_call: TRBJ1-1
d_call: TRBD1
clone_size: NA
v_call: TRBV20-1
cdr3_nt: TGCAGTGCTGGACGGGGACAGGGTGAGTGGAACACTGAAGCTTTCTTT
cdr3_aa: CSAGRGQGEWNTEAFF

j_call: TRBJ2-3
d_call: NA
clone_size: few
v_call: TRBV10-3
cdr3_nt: TGTGCCATCAGTGGTGAGAGGGATACGCAGTATTTT
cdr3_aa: CAISGERDTQYF

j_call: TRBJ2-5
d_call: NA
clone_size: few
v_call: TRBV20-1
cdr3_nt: TGCAGTGCTAGAGTCGGCGTGGAGACCCAGTACTTC
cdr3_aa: CSARVGVETQYF

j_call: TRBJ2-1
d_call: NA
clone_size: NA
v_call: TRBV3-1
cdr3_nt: TGTGCCAGCAGCCTCCCCGTAGGAGTCTACAATGAGCAGTTCTTC
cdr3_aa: CASSLPVGVYNEQFF

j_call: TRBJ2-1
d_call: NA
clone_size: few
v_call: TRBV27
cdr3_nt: TGTGCCAGCAGTTTCGCGGGACGGGAGCAGTTCTTC
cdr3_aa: CASSFAGREQFF

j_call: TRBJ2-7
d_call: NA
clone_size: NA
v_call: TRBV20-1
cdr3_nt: TGCAGTGCTAGAGTGGACAGACCGGGAGAGCAGTACTTC
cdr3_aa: CSARVDRPGEQYF

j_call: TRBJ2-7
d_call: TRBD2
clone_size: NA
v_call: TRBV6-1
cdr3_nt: TGTGCCAGCAGTCCCCCGGGACTAGCGGGAGGAATGGAGTACTTC
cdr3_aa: CASSPPGLAGGMEYF

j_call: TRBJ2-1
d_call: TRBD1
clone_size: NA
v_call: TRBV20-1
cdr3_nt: TGCAGTGCTAGAGATGCCAGAGGGGGCTGGTATGAGCAGTTCTTC
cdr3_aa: CSARDARGGWYEQFF

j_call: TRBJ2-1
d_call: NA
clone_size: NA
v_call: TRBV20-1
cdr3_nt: TGCAGTGCGCATCAGTCTCCCGGTCTATACAATGAGCAGTTCTTC
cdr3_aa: CSAHQSPGLYNEQFF

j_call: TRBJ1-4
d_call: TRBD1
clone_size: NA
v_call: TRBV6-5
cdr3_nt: TGTGCCAGCAGTTCCCCGGACAGGAGTAATGAAAAACTGTTTTTT
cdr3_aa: CASSSPDRSNEKLFF

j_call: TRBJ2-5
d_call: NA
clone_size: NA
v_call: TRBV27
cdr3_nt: TGTGCCAGCAGTTTGGGCGGACGAGATAGACTTCAGTACTTC
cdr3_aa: CASSLGGRDRLQYF

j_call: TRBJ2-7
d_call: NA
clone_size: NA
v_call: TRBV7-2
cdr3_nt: TGTGCCAGCAGCACTCATTTACCGGGTCTAGCACCACCCTACGAGCAGTACTTC
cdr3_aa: CASSTHLPGLAPPYEQYF

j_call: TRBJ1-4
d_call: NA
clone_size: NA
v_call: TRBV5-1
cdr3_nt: TGCGCCAGCAGCTTGGGACCACAAGCAACTAATGAAAAACTGTTTTTT
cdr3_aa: CASSLGPQATNEKLFF

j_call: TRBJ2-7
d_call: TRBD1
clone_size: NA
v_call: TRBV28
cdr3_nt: TGTGCCAGCAGCTCTGGTCGGACAGGGGGCTACGAGCAGTACTTC
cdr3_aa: CASSSGRTGGYEQYF

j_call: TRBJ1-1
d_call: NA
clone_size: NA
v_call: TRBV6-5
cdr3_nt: TGTGCCAGCACTTTCCGCCGAGAAGCTTTCTTT
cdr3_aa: CASTFRREAFF

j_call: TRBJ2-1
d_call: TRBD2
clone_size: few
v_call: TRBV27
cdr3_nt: TGTGCCAGCAGCTCCGGGACTAGCGGACACAATGAGCAGTTCTTC
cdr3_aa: CASSSGTSGHNEQFF

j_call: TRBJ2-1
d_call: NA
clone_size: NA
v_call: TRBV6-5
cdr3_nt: TGTGCCAGCAGTTACTCTTTCTACCCGCAGTTCTTC
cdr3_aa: CASSYSFYPQFF

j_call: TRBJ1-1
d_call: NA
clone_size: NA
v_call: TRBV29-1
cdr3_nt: TGCAGCGCCTTCAGAGGGGGGACTGAAGCTTTCTTT
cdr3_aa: CSAFRGGTEAFF

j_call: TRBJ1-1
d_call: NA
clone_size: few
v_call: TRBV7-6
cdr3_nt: TGTGCCAGCAGCTTCCACACGAACACTGAAGCTTTCTTT
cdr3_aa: CASSFHTNTEAFF

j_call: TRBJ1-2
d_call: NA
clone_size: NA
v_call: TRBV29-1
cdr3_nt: TGCAGCGGTGTGGGAAACTATGGCTACACCTTC
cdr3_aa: CSGVGNYGYTF